This T cell receptor (beta chain) originates from a study of OX40 agonist ivuxolimab in advanced cancers. TCRdb's table, derived via immunoSEQ multiplex PCR, lists solely in-frame clones and lacks some. The sample yields some 45,000 clones, roughly 86% seen once. A remark on this clone: The antigen remains undetermined. One junction end disagrees with the germline gene, perhaps due to a read error.

CDR3 length: 16 residues. Germline CDR1 reads SSHAT; CDR2 reads FNYEAQ (reference sequence). Study findings and constraints: More expanded clones were found, on average, in CD8+ than in CD4+ T cells. The study found among the lowest clonal expansion in partial responders at 0.1-3.0 mg/kg.

This rearrangement joins TRBV7-7 to TRBJ2-1; D could derive from TRBD1 or TRBD2 (6 bases each). This material consisted of CD4+ or CD8+ T cells sorted from blood, taken in a trial of the OX40 agonist ivuxolimab. The sequence was obtained from an adult with an advanced solid tumor such as melanoma, head and neck, liver or kidney cancer. The CDR3, as DNA: TGTGCTAGCAGCCTAGGGGGGCAGGGAGCCTACAATGAGCAGTTCTTC. Its translation is CASSLGGQGAYNEQFF. Together with reference TRBV7-7 and TRBJ2-1, the CDR3 gives the full variable domain: GAGVSQSPRYKVTKRGQDVTLRCDPISSHATLYWYQQALGQGPEFLTYFNYEAQPDKSGLPSDRFSAERPEGSISTLTIQRTEQRDSAMYRCASSLGGQGAYNEQFFGPGTRLTVL.